The entry that follows covers one T cell receptor (beta chain) sequence. This sample is drawn from a study of blood T cell repertoires in COVID-19. Study as a whole: COVID-19 samples from acute and convalescent phases originated in the United States, Italy and Spain.

Germline assignment: CDR1 SGHTA and CDR2 FQGNSA. The V segment lost 5 bases and the J segment 1 base; nucleotides outside the gene matches: 3. This CDR3 has 16 residues. Here immunoSEQ multiplex PCR was the method, and the copy in TCRdb shows in-frame clones only, minus some. The sample holds 65,000 to 95,000 clones, 88% seen once. The TCR was taken from a man between 65 and 79 years old with acute or convalescent COVID-19. Sequences were obtained from peripheral blood. This chain uses TRBV7-2 with TRBJ2-5; 14 bases agree with TRBD2. As DNA, the CDR3 is TGTGCCAGCAGCATAGGACTAGCGGGGGGCCAAGAGACCCAGTACTTC. It translates to CASSIGLAGGQETQYF.